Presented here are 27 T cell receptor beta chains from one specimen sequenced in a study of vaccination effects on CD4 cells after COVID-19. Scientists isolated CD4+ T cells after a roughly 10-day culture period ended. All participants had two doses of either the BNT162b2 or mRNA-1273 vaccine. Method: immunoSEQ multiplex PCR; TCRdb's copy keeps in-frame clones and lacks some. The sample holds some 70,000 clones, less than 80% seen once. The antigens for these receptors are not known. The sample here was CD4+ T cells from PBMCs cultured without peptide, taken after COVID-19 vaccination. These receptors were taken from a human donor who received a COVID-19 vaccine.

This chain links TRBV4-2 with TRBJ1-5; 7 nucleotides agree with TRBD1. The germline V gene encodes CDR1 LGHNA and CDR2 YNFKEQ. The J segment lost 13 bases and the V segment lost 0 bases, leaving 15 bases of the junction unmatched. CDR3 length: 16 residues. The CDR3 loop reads CASSQDDMVGGTEQHF. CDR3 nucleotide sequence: TGTGCCAGCAGCCAAGATGATATGGTAGGGGGGACAGAACAGCATTTT.

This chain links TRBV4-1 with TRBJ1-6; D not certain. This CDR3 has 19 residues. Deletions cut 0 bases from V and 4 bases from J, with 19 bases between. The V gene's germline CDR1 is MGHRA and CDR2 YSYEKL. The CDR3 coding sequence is TGCGCCAGCAGCCAAGATCGGGAGGCACCTTACCCTTATAATTCACCCCTCCACTTT. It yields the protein CASSQDREAPYPYNSPLHF.

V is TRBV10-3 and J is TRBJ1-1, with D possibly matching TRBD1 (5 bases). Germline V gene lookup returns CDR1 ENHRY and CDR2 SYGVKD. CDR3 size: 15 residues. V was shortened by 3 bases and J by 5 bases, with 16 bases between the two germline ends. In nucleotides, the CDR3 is TGTGCCATCAGTGACACGGGGCGGGTTCAAACTGAAGCTTTCTTT. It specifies CAISDTGRVQTEAFF.

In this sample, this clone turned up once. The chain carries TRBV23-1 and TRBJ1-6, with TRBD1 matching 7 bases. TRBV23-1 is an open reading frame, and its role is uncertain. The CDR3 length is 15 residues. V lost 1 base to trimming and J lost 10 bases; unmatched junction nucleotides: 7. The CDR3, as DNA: TGCGCCAGCAGTCAATTGCGACAGGGCCGATCACCCCTCCACTTT. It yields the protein CASSQLRQGRSPLHF.

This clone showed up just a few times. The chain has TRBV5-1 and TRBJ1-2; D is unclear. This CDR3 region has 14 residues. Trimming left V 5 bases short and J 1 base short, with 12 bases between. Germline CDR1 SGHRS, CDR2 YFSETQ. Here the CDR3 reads CASSLTTLNYGYTF. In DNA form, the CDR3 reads TGCGCCAGCAGTCTGACGACACTTAACTATGGCTACACCTTC. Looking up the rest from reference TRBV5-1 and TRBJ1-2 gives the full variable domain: KAGVTQTPRYLIKTRGQQVTLSCSPISGHRSVSWYQQTPGQGLQFLFEYFSETQRNKGNFPGRFSGRQFSNSRSEMNVSTLELGDSALYLCASSLTTLNYGYTFGSGTRLTVV.

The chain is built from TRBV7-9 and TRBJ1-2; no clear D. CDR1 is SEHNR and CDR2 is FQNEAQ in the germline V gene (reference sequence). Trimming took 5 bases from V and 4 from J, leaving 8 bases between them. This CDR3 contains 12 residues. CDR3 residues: CASSLPLYGYTF. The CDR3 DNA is TGTGCCAGCAGCCTACCCCTCTATGGCTACACCTTC. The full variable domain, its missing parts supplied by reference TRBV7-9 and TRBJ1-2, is DTGVSQNPRHKITKRGQNVTFRCDPISEHNRLYWYRQTLGQGPEFLTYFQNEAQLEKSRLLSDRFSAERPKGSFSTLEIQRTEQGDSAMYLCASSLPLYGYTFGSGTRLTVV.

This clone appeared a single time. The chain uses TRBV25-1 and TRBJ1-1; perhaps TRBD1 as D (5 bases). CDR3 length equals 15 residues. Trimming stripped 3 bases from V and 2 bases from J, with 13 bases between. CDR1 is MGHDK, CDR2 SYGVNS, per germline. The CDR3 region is CASSDPRDFNTEAFF. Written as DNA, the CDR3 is TGTGCCAGCAGTGATCCCCGGGACTTTAACACTGAAGCTTTCTTT. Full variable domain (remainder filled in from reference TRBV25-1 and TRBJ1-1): EADIYQTPRYLVIGTGKKITLECSQTMGHDKMYWYQQDPGMELHLIHYSYGVNSTEKGDLSSESTVSRIRTEHFPLTLESARPSHTSQYLCASSDPRDFNTEAFFGQGTRLTVV.

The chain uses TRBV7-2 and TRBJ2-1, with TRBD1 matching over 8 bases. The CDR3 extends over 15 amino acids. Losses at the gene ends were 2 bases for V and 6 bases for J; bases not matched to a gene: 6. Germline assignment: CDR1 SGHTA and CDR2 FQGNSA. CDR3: CASSLNRGVVNEQFF. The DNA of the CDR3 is TGTGCCAGCAGCTTAAACAGGGGGGTGGTCAATGAGCAGTTCTTC.

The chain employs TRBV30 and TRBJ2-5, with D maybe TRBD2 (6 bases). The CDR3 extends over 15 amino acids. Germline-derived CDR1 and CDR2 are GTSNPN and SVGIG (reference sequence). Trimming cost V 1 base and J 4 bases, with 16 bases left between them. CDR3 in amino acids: CAWSARAGRGETQYF. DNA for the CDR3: TGTGCCTGGAGTGCACGCGCCGGGAGAGGAGAGACCCAGTACTTC.

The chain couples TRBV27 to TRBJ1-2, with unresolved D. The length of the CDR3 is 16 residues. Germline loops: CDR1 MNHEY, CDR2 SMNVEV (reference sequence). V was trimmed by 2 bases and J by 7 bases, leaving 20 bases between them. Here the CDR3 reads CASSLISKYQAAGYTF. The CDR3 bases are TGTGCCAGCAGTTTAATTTCGAAGTACCAGGCCGCTGGCTACACCTTC.

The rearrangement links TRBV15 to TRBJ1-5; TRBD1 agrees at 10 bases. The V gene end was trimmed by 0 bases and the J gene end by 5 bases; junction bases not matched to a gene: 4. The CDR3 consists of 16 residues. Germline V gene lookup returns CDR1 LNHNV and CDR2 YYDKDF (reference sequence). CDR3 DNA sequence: TGTGCCACCAGCAGAGAAAGGGACAGGGGTGATCAGCCCCAGCATTTT. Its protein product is CATSRERDRGDQPQHF.

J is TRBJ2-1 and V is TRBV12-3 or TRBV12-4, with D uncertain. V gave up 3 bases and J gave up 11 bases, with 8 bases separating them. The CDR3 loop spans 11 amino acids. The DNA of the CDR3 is TGTGCCAGCAGTTTCCATCAGAAGCAGTTCTTC. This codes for CASSFHQKQFF.

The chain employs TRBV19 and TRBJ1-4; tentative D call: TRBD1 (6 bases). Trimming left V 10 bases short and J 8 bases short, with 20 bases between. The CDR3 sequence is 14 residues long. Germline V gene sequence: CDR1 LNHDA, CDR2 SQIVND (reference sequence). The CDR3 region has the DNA TGTGCCACCCAGGCGGGGGCCTTTGAGGAAAAACTGTTTTTT. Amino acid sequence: CATQAGAFEEKLFF.

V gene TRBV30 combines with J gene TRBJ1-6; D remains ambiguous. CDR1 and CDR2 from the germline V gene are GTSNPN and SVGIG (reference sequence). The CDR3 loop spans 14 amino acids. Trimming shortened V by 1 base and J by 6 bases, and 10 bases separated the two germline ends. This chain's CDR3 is CAWSGATINSPLHF. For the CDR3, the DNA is TGTGCCTGGAGTGGCGCCACCATTAATTCACCCCTCCACTTT.

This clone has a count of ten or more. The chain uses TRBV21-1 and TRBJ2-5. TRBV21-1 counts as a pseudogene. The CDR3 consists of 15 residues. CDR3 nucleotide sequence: TGTGCCAGCAGCAAAATAGAGGGGCCGGGGGAGACCCAGTACTTC. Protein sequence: CASSKIEGPGETQYF.

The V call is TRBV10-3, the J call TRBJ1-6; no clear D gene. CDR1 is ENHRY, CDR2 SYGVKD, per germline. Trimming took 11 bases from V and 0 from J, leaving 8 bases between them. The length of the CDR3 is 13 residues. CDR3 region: CAVGNSYNSPLHF. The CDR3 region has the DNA TGTGCCGTAGGAAACTCCTATAATTCACCCCTCCACTTT.

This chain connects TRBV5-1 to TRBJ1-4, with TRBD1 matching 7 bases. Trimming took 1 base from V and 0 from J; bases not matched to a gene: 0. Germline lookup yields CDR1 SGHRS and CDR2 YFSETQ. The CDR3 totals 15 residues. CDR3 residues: CASSLTGATNEKLFF. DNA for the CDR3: TGCGCCAGCAGCTTGACAGGGGCAACTAATGAAAAACTGTTTTTT.

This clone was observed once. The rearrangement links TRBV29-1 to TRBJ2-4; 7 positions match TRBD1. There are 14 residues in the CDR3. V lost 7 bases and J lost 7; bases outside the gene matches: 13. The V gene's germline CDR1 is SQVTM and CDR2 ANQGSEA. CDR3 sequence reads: CSALDRTQGNIQYF. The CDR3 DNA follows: TGCAGCGCCCTGGACAGGACCCAGGGGAACATTCAGTACTTC.

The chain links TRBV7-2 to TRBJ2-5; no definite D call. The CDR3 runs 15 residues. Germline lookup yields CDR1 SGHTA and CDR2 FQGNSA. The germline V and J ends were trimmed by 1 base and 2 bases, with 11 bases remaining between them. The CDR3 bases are TGTGCCAGCAGCTTAGTGGCGGCTCGGCAAGAGACCCAGTACTTC. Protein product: CASSLVAARQETQYF.

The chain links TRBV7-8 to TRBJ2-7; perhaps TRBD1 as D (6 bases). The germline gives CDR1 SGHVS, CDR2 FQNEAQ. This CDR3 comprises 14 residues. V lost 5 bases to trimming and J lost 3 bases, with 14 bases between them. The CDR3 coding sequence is TGTGCCAGCAGCCCCCGACAGGCTAACTACGAGCAGTACGTC. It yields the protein CASSPRQANYEQYV.

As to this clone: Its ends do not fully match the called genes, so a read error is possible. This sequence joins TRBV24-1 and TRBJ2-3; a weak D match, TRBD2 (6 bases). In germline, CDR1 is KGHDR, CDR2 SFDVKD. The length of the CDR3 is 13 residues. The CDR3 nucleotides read TGTGCCACCAGTGACGGGAGCAGAGATACGCAGTATTTT. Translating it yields CATSDGSRDTQYF.

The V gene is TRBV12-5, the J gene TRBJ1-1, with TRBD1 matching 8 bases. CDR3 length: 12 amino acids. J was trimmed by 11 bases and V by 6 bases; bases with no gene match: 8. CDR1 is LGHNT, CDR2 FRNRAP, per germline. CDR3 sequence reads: CASGSRDRFAFF. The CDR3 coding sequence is TGTGCTAGTGGCTCCAGGGACAGGTTTGCTTTCTTT.

The DNA of the CDR3 is TGTGCCAGTAGACGGGCAGGGGCCAGCACAGATACGCAGTATTTT. It specifies CASRRAGASTDTQYF. V gene TRBV19 combines with J gene TRBJ2-3; D perhaps matches TRBD1 (6 bases). V lost 6 bases, J lost 0 bases, and 13 bases lay in between. CDR1 LNHDA and CDR2 SQIVND come from the germline V gene (reference sequence). CDR3 length: 15 residues. Using reference TRBV19 and TRBJ2-3 for the parts outside the CDR3, the full variable domain is DGGITQSPKYLFRKEGQNVTLSCEQNLNHDAMYWYRQDPGQGLRLIYYSQIVNDFQKGDIAEGYSVSREKKESFPLTVTSAQKNPTAFYLCASRRAGASTDTQYFGPGTRLTVL.

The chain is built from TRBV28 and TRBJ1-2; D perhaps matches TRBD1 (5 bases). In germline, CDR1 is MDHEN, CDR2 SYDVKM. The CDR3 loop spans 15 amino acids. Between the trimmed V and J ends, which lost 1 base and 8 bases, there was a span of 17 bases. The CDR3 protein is CASSLFGTEDQGYTF. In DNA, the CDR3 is TGTGCCAGCAGTTTATTTGGGACTGAGGATCAGGGCTACACCTTC.

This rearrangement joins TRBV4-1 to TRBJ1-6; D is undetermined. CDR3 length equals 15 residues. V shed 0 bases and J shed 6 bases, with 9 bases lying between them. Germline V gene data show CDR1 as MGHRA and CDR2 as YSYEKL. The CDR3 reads CASSQEGAANSPLHF. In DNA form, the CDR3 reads TGCGCCAGCAGCCAAGAGGGCGCGGCTAATTCACCCCTCCACTTT.

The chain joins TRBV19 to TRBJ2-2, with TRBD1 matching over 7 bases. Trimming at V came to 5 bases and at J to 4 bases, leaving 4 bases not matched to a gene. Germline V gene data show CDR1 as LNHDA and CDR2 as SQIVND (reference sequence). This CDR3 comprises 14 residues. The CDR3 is CASSPGQSTGELFF. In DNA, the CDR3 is TGTGCCAGTAGTCCGGGACAGAGCACCGGGGAGCTGTTTTTT. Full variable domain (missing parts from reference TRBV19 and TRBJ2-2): DGGITQSPKYLFRKEGQNVTLSCEQNLNHDAMYWYRQDPGQGLRLIYYSQIVNDFQKGDIAEGYSVSREKKESFPLTVTSAQKNPTAFYLCASSPGQSTGELFFGEGSRLTVL.

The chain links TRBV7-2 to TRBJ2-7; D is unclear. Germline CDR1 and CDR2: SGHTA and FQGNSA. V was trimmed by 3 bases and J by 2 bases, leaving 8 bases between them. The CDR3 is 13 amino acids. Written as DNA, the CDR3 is TGTGCCAGCAGCTTGGGCAGCCCCTACGAGCAGTACGTC. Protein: CASSLGSPYEQYV.